Listed here are 14 T cell receptor beta chains from one sample, sequenced in a study of spatial heterogeneity in lung cancer. As to time point: sample taken at primary tumor resection. Unsorted samples of tumor, nontumor lung or frozen PBMC had their whole RNA sequenced. TCRdb independently ran MiXCR on the 5' RACE reads; one entry per CDR3 protein. The data hold roughly 48,000 distinct CDR3 sequences, with about 5.8% observed a single time. Material: PBMCs, obtained at surgery. Every receptor here comes from a male donor with early-stage non-small cell lung cancer.

This clonotype was recorded many times. The rearrangement uses TRBV15 and TRBJ2-5, with D unresolved. There are 13 residues in the CDR3. The V end was cut by 3 bases, the J end by 4 bases, with 9 bases between. CDR1 LNHNV and CDR2 YYDKDF come from the germline V gene (reference sequence). Written as DNA, the CDR3 is TGTGCCACCAGCAGTTGGCCGCCAGAGACCCAGTACTTC. Its protein is CATSSWPPETQYF.

This clonotype was seen many times. This chain joins TRBV5-1 and TRBJ1-1; D uncertain. CDR3 size: 13 residues. V was clipped by 1 base and J by 5 bases, with 9 bases between them. The germline V gene has CDR1 SGHRS and CDR2 YFSETQ. As DNA, the CDR3 is TGCGCCAGCAGCTTGACAGTGGGGACTGAAGCTTTCTTT. It is translated as CASSLTVGTEAFF.

A word on this clonotype: This may arise from a read error, as a much more abundant clone is one base away. The chain is built from TRBV9 and TRBJ2-2; no clear D gene. The CDR3 runs 16 residues. Germline V gives CDR1 SGDLS, CDR2 YYNGEE. Trimming took 4 bases from V and 5 from J, leaving 18 bases between them. The CDR3 DNA sequence: TGTGCCAGCAGCACCACCCCCCCTGTGACGACCGGGGAGCTGTTTTTT. Protein sequence: CASSTTPPVTTGELFF.

This clonotype was counted at least ten times. The V and J genes are TRBV30 and TRBJ1-1, with TRBD1 matching 7 bases. Germline lookup yields CDR1 GTSNPN and CDR2 SVGIG (reference sequence). The CDR3 totals 11 residues. The ends lost 5 bases at V and 7 bases at J; junction bases unmatched: 4. CDR3 bases: TGTGCCTGGGGGGGACAGAATGAAGCTTTCTTT. Residues: CAWGGQNEAFF.

This clonotype occurred many times. This chain links TRBV10-2 with TRBJ2-5; 9 nucleotides agree with TRBD2. The CDR3 covers 15 residues. CDR1 and CDR2 from the germline V gene are WSHSY and SAAADI. J lost 1 base, V lost 6 bases, and 6 bases had no gene match. Here the CDR3 DNA reads TGCGCCAGCAGAGAAAGCGGGGGGATCCAAGAGACCCAGTACTTC. Amino acid sequence: CASRESGGIQETQYF.

This clonotype was recorded at least ten times. The chain has TRBV12-3 or TRBV12-4 and TRBJ2-3; 8 nucleotides agree with TRBD2. CDR3 length: 15 amino acids. Losses at the gene ends were 5 bases for V and 4 bases for J; bases not matched to a gene: 8. In DNA, the CDR3 is TGTGCCAGCAGTCGGGTAGCGGGAAGGCCAGATACGCAGTATTTT. Translating gives CASSRVAGRPDTQYF.

Ten or more counts support this clonotype. The rearrangement uses TRBV28 and TRBJ2-4, with D hard to call. Germline values: CDR1 MDHEN, CDR2 SYDVKM. The CDR3 sequence is 12 residues long. The germline V and J ends were trimmed by 4 bases and 2 bases, with 3 bases remaining between them. In DNA form, the CDR3 reads TGTGCCAGCAGTTACCCCAAAAACATTCAGTACTTC. Its protein product is CASSYPKNIQYF.

This clonotype was seen many times. The chain couples TRBV23-1 to TRBJ2-2; D call uncertain. TRBV23-1 is known as an ORF, though its function is uncertain. This CDR3 contains 13 residues. The V and J ends lost 10 bases and 3 bases respectively, with 12 bases between them. The CDR3 bases are TGCGCCACCCCAAAGGTTGACACCGGGGAGCTGTTTTTT. It translates to CATPKVDTGELFF.

This clonotype came up many times. The chain has TRBV4-3 and TRBJ2-3; 7 bases map to TRBD2. Germline V gives CDR1 LGHNA, CDR2 YSLEER. The CDR3 covers 15 residues. Trimming took 1 base from V and 5 from J; bases not matched to a gene: 6. The CDR3 DNA reads as TGCGCCAGCAGCCAAGTGGGGACTATTCAAGATACGCAGTATTTT. It is translated as CASSQVGTIQDTQYF.

This clonotype was seen ten or more times. This chain links TRBV29-1 with TRBJ1-5; TRBD1 aligns across 9 bases. Unmatched junction bases numbered 1, after V lost 0 bases and J lost 4 bases. Germline CDR1 SQVTM, CDR2 ANQGSEA. The CDR3 is made up of 14 amino acids. Here the CDR3 DNA reads TGCAGCGTTGAAGAGACAGGGGGGAATCAGCCCCAGCATTTT. It is translated as CSVEETGGNQPQHF.

This clonotype was recorded many times. This chain connects TRBV2 to TRBJ2-1; D could derive from TRBD1 or TRBD2 (5 bases each). CDR1 SNHLY and CDR2 FYNNEI come from the germline V gene. V shed 11 bases and J shed 2 bases, with 13 bases lying between them. There are 13 residues in the CDR3. The CDR3 DNA reads TGTGCCGTCATCCGGGACCCCTACAATGAGCAGTTCTTC. This gives the protein CAVIRDPYNEQFF.

This clonotype was seen repeatedly, ten times or more. The J gene is TRBJ1-1, the V gene TRBV7-6; the match to TRBD1 covers 9 bases. Germline V gives CDR1 SGHVS, CDR2 FNYEAQ. The CDR3 contains 14 residues. J was trimmed by 1 base and V by 5 bases; bases with no gene match: 2. In DNA form, the CDR3 reads TGTGCCAGCAGCCCGACAGGGGGGAACACTGAAGCTTTCTTT. The encoded protein is CASSPTGGNTEAFF. Drawing the rest from reference TRBV7-6 and TRBJ1-1, the complete variable domain is GAGVSQSPRYKVTKRGQDVALRCDPISGHVSLYWYRQALGQGPEFLTYFNYEAQQDKSGLPNDRFSAERPEGSISTLTIQRTEQRDSAMYRCASSPTGGNTEAFFGQGTRLTVV.

The J gene is TRBJ1-3, the V gene TRBV12-3 or TRBV12-4; no reliable D call. Trimming removed 8 bases from V and 0 bases from J, with 11 bases in between. This CDR3 has 14 amino acids. The CDR3 DNA is TGTGCCAGCTCCCTTAGGCACTCTGGAAACACCATATATTTT. Its translation is CASSLRHSGNTIYF.

This clonotype was detected many times. This chain connects TRBV4-2 to TRBJ2-1; weak D call: TRBD1 (6 bases). The germline gives CDR1 LGHNA, CDR2 YNFKEQ. The CDR3 length is 14 residues. Trimming cost V 0 bases and J 7 bases, with 10 bases left between them. Here the CDR3 reads CASSQDPGANEQFF. The CDR3 DNA reads as TGTGCCAGCAGCCAAGATCCAGGGGCAAATGAGCAGTTCTTC.